Listed here are 20 T cell receptor beta chains from one sample, sequenced in a study of post-analysis software for immune sequencing data. Unique molecular identifiers were present in the TCR beta cDNA libraries. TCRdb reprocessed the PCR reads with MiXCR, giving one entry per CDR3 protein. The sample records about 200,000 distinct CDR3 sequences, approximately 28% being singletons. Study-level points and caveats: Compared with controls, patients had more of about five TRBV segments, including TRBV5-6, TRBV5-1 and TRBV20-1.

Which antigens these TCRs recognize remains unknown. The sequenced sample consisted of blood. These TCRs come from a girl under 18 with multiple sclerosis.

V and J are TRBV3-1 and TRBJ2-5; 9 positions agree with TRBD1. CDR3 length: 17 residues. The germline gives CDR1 LGHDT, CDR2 YNNKEL (reference sequence). V gave up 2 bases and J gave up 7 bases; unmatched junction bases: 14. The CDR3 here is CASSQQGQGYQGRTQYF. CDR3 sequence (DNA): TGTGCCAGCAGCCAACAGGGACAGGGATACCAAGGGCGGACCCAGTACTTC.

This clonotype was found once. This chain uses TRBV2 with TRBJ2-7; the D gene is possibly TRBD1 (7 bases). Between the trimmed V and J ends, which lost 6 bases and 6 bases, there was a span of 18 bases. The CDR3 sequence is 14 residues long. Per germline, CDR1 SNHLY and CDR2 FYNNEI. Written as DNA, the CDR3 is TGTGCCAGCAGGTCAGACAGGGTGGGGGGCGAGCAGTACTTC. Its translation: CASRSDRVGGEQYF.

The rearrangement links TRBV18 to TRBJ2-5; D gene ambiguous. Trimming removed 0 bases from V and 0 bases from J, with 5 bases in between. CDR3 size: 14 residues. CDR1 KGHSH and CDR2 LQKENI come from the germline V gene. CDR3 sequence reads: CASSPPGNQETQYF. The CDR3 bases are TGTGCCAGCTCACCACCCGGCAACCAAGAGACCCAGTACTTC.

This clonotype was detected ten times or more. The chain couples TRBV27 to TRBJ2-7, with no clear D. The V end was cut by 8 bases, the J end by 3 bases, with 11 bases between. Germline V gene data show CDR1 as MNHEY and CDR2 as SMNVEV (reference sequence). The CDR3 has 12 residues. The CDR3 here is CASGKDGYEQYF. The CDR3 DNA reads as TGTGCCAGCGGAAAGGACGGCTACGAGCAGTACTTC.

The J gene is TRBJ2-3, the V gene TRBV5-1; D is ambiguous. The germline V and J ends were trimmed by 0 bases and 2 bases, with 7 bases remaining between them. The CDR3 has 14 residues. Germline loops: CDR1 SGHRS, CDR2 YFSETQ. CDR3 sequence: CASSLGVATDTQYF. DNA for the CDR3: TGCGCCAGCAGCTTGGGGGTAGCCACAGATACGCAGTATTTT. Filled out from reference TRBV5-1 and TRBJ2-3, the complete variable domain reads KAGVTQTPRYLIKTRGQQVTLSCSPISGHRSVSWYQQTPGQGLQFLFEYFSETQRNKGNFPGRFSGRQFSNSRSEMNVSTLELGDSALYLCASSLGVATDTQYFGPGTRLTVL.

The sample holds a few counts of this clonotype. Germline and junction disagree at one end, which may indicate a read error. The rearrangement joins TRBV29-1 to TRBJ2-1, with a weak D call TRBD2 (5 bases). This CDR3 has 16 amino acids. Germline V CDR1 and CDR2: SQVTM, ANQGSEA. CDR3 protein: CSVEDVTKYPYSEQFF. CDR3 DNA: TGCAGCGTTGAAGATGTGACTAAATATCCCTACAGTGAGCAGTTCTTC.

A few counts support this clonotype. The chain couples TRBV6-5 to TRBJ2-7; D gene unclear. The J call may not be correct, given that the DNA end is closer to TRBJ2-5. Germline CDR1 MNHEY, CDR2 SVGAGI. The CDR3 consists of 12 residues. The CDR3 protein is CASSQTKETQYF. The DNA for the CDR3 is TGTGCCAGCAGCCAAACAAAAGAGACCCAGTACTTC.

A note on this clonotype: Since a much larger clone is just one base distant, this may be a read error. This chain uses TRBV12-3 or TRBV12-4 with TRBJ1-2, with D uncertain. Deletions cut 4 bases from V and 7 bases from J, with 7 bases between. The length of the CDR3 is 11 residues. As DNA, the CDR3 is TGTGCCAGCAGTTGTGGTGGTGGCTACACCTTC. Translation gives CASSCGGGYTF.

A few counts support this clonotype. The chain has TRBV29-1 and TRBJ2-1; tentatively, D is TRBD1 or TRBD2 (5 bases each). The J call is doubtful: the DNA matches TRBJ2-7 better. The CDR3 length is 14 residues. Germline V gene lookup returns CDR1 SQVTM and CDR2 ANQGSEA. CDR3 DNA: TGCAGCGTTGTGGGCAGGGAGCTGTACAATGAGCAGTACTTC. It is translated as CSVVGRELYNEQYF.

To note about this clonotype: This likely stems from a read error, as it lies one base from a far larger clone. The rearrangement links TRBV28 to TRBJ2-4; D ambiguous. V lost 6 bases and J lost 13, with 16 bases in between. Germline V gene sequence: CDR1 MDHEN, CDR2 SYDVKM. There are 12 residues in the CDR3. CDR3 nucleotides: TGTGCCAGCAGCCTTGGCAGTTACGGGCAGTACTTC. This gives the protein CASSLGSYGQYF.

This clonotype was counted ten times or more. This chain links TRBV9 with TRBJ2-1, with 7 bases aligning to TRBD1. The length of the CDR3 is 15 residues. Germline trimming cut 0 bases from V and 6 bases from J; bases unmatched to any gene: 6. Per germline, CDR1 SGDLS and CDR2 YYNGEE. The CDR3: CASSVEGQSGNEQFF. The DNA of the CDR3 is TGTGCCAGCAGCGTAGAGGGACAGTCGGGCAATGAGCAGTTCTTC.

This clonotype has at least ten counts. The V call is TRBV15, the J call TRBJ2-1; the match to TRBD2 covers 7 bases. Germline CDR1 reads LNHNV; CDR2 reads YYDKDF (reference sequence). Trimming took 0 bases from V and 5 from J; bases not matched to a gene: 7. The CDR3 has 16 amino acids. The CDR3 reads CATSRDGRAPNNEQFF. The CDR3 DNA reads TGTGCCACCAGCAGAGATGGGAGGGCTCCTAACAATGAGCAGTTCTTC.

This clonotype was seen ten or more times. The chain has TRBV6-5 and TRBJ2-7; 7 nucleotides line up with TRBD2. The CDR3 is 14 residues long. The V segment lost 2 bases and the J segment 2 bases; nucleotides outside the gene matches: 3. The germline V gene encodes CDR1 MNHEY and CDR2 SVGAGI. The CDR3 nucleotides are TGTGCCAGCAGTTACGACGGGGGGACCTACGAGCAGTACTTC. The encoded protein is CASSYDGGTYEQYF.

This clonotype was counted at least ten times. The rearrangement uses TRBV3-1 and TRBJ2-7, with D unresolved. Germline V gives CDR1 LGHDT, CDR2 YNNKEL (reference sequence). Trimming stripped 1 base from V and 1 base from J, with 14 bases between. CDR3 length: 16 amino acids. CDR3 in amino acids: CASSQGGSAISYEQYF. The CDR3 bases are TGTGCCAGCAGCCAAGGGGGTTCAGCTATATCCTACGAGCAGTACTTC.

This chain joins TRBV28 and TRBJ2-7; the D gene is possibly TRBD2 (6 bases). The germline gives CDR1 MDHEN, CDR2 SYDVKM. V lost 5 bases, J lost 3 bases, and 14 bases lay in between. This CDR3 is 14 amino acids long. CDR3 nucleotide sequence: TGTGCCAGCAGTCCCTCCGGGGGTGTCTACGAGCAGTACTTC. This sequence encodes CASSPSGGVYEQYF. Full variable domain (outside the CDR3, taken from reference TRBV28 and TRBJ2-7): DVKVTQSSRYLVKRTGEKVFLECVQDMDHENMFWYRQDPGLGLRLIYFSYDVKMKEKGDIPEGYSVSREKKERFSLILESASTNQTSMYLCASSPSGGVYEQYFGPGTRLTVT.

Of note for this clonotype: The junction departs from germline at one end; a sequencing error may be responsible. The DNA for the CDR3 is TGCGCCAACAGCCAGGGGACAGGGGTGTATGGCGAGCAGTACTTC. Translating gives CANSQGTGVYGEQYF. The chain carries TRBV5-1 and TRBJ2-4; 10 bases are shared with TRBD1. The J call is in doubt because the DNA end fits TRBJ2-7 better. CDR1 and CDR2 from the germline V gene are SGHRS and YFSETQ. CDR3 length: 15 residues.

Turning to this clonotype: One end of the junction fails to match germline, which may point to a read error. The chain uses TRBV5-1 and TRBJ1-5; perhaps TRBD1 as D (5 bases). Germline CDR1 is SGHRS and CDR2 is YFSETQ. The CDR3 is 16 residues long. The CDR3 sequence: CASSPDPQGSNQSQHF. CDR3 DNA sequence: TGCGCCAGCAGCCCGGACCCGCAGGGAAGCAATCAGTCCCAGCATTTT.

Many counts were recorded for this clonotype. The J gene is TRBJ2-7, the V gene TRBV15, with 9 bases aligning to TRBD2. The germline CDR1 and CDR2 sequences are LNHNV and YYDKDF (reference sequence). V shed 3 bases, J shed 2 bases, and the junction held 2 bases outside the gene matches. This CDR3 contains 14 residues. CDR3 region: CATSRRGGTYEQYF. The CDR3 DNA follows: TGTGCCACCAGCAGGCGGGGGGGAACCTACGAGCAGTACTTC.

This clonotype was counted at least ten times. J is TRBJ2-5 and V is TRBV2; perhaps TRBD1 as D (6 bases). The CDR3 covers 14 residues. CDR1 is SNHLY, CDR2 FYNNEI, per germline. V lost 3 bases and J 4 bases, leaving 12 bases between the germline ends. The CDR3 spells CASSDGRGPETQYF. The CDR3 coding sequence is TGTGCCAGCAGTGACGGCAGGGGACCAGAGACCCAGTACTTC.

A few counts support this clonotype. J is TRBJ1-1 and V is TRBV7-9, with TRBD1 identical over 7 bases. CDR1 and CDR2 (germline): SEHNR, FQNEAQ (reference sequence). The CDR3 is 12 residues long. V shed 5 bases, J shed 8 bases, and the junction held 5 bases outside the gene matches. CDR3 loop: CASSDRDREAFF. In nucleotides, the CDR3 is TGTGCCAGCAGCGACCGGGACAGAGAAGCTTTCTTT.